The source of this T cell receptor beta chain is a study of cytomegalovirus exposure and HLA in healthy donors. Study-wide results and caveats: Presence/absence analyses treated sequencing depth as roughly uniform across donors. Generally TCR sequences proved uncommon, though certain public TCRs appeared in numerous donors.

Vbeta (60) and Jbeta (13) primers were used in the PCR. The data were produced by immunoSEQ multiplex PCR, yet TCRdb's version contains in-frame clones alone and is incomplete. The sample lists about 140,000 clones; about 72% were seen once. Healthy donors of bone marrow made up the group. Regarding this clone: What it binds is unknown.

V lost 3 bases, J lost 10 bases, and 8 bases stayed unmatched. The germline gives CDR1 MNHEY, CDR2 SVGAGI. This CDR3 region has 14 residues. The material sequenced was PBMCs. This chain connects TRBV6-5 to TRBJ2-5; 10 nucleotides line up with TRBD2. The sequence was collected from a man in his forties in good health and CMV-seronegative. CDR3 loop: CASSYASGGGDQYF. The CDR3 DNA reads as TGTGCCAGCAGTTATGCTAGCGGGGGAGGAGACCAGTACTTC.